This T cell receptor beta chain appears in the sequencing data of a study of T cells in localized non-small cell lung cancer. Measured with immunoSEQ multiplex PCR; TCRdb has only the in-frame clones, and not every one. Here the sample spans 1,500 or so clones, about a quarter being singletons. Germline V gene data show CDR1 as SGHNT and CDR2 as YENEEA. The V and J ends lost 1 base and 4 bases respectively, with 8 bases between them. CDR3 length: 14 amino acids. By share, this clone counts as large. Its specificity is unknown. Study observations and caveats: Turning up in adjacent lung were a median roughly 59 of the top 100 tumor clones.

This sequence originates from a male donor older than 55 with stage II squamous cell lung carcinoma. The rearrangement links TRBV11-3 to TRBJ2-1; D unclear. Sample: lung tumor tissue, taken before any cancer treatment. DNA for the CDR3: TGTGCCAGCAGCTTAGGTAATGCTTACAATGAGCAGTTCTTC. The encoded protein is CASSLGNAYNEQFF.